This TCR beta chain was sequenced during a study of CD8 T cells in Susac syndrome. The overall study: Intravenous immunoglobulin alone or corticosteroids were being given to patients with Susac syndrome at blood draw, unless they were therapy-naive.

TEMRA cells were FACS-enriched, with CD8+ and CD4+ T cells isolated negatively. V was shortened by 3 bases and J by 3 bases, with 8 bases between the two germline ends. The CDR3 contains 14 residues. Germline assignment: CDR1 KGHSH and CDR2 LQKENI. Reverse transcription of about 0.5 to 1 ug RNA was carried out with random hexamers. TCRdb used MiXCR to reprocess the immunoSEQ multiplex PCR reads, holding one entry per CDR3 protein. The table includes under 200,000 distinct CDR3 sequences, more than 95% detected once. Material: CD4+ T cells from PBMCs. The rearrangement links TRBV18 to TRBJ2-2; D possibly corresponds to TRBD1 (5 bases). The sequence was obtained from a human donor with Susac syndrome. Written as DNA, the CDR3 is TGTGCCAGCTCACCTGTAGGGGACACCGGGGAGCTGTTTTTT. Amino acid sequence: CASSPVGDTGELFF.